These 5 T cell receptor beta chains were all obtained from the same sample, sequenced in a study of cytomegalovirus exposure and HLA in healthy donors. With 60 Vbeta and 13 Jbeta primers, the PCR was carried out. Some clones are missing from TCRdb's copy, which holds only in-frame ones; the method was immunoSEQ multiplex PCR. The data hold under 100,000 clones, with 70% to 85% observed a single time. The specimen sequenced was PBMCs. These TCRs come from a man aged 25-40 years in good health and CMV-seronegative.

The V and J genes are TRBV27 and TRBJ2-1, with 7 bases aligning to TRBD1. The V gene end was trimmed by 5 bases and the J gene end by 1 base; junction bases not matched to a gene: 5. This CDR3 has 15 amino acids. CDR1 MNHEY and CDR2 SMNVEV come from the germline V gene (reference sequence). In DNA form, the CDR3 reads TGTGCCAGCAGTCGGCGCAGGGGGTCCTACAATGAGCAGTTCTTC. Encoded protein: CASSRRRGSYNEQFF.

The chain couples TRBV2 to TRBJ2-7; D perhaps matches TRBD1 (6 bases). The CDR3 has 14 residues. The germline V and J ends were trimmed by 6 bases and 2 bases, with 14 bases remaining between them. CDR1 and CDR2 (germline): SNHLY, FYNNEI. CDR3 bases: TGTGCCAGCAGACGGACAGATACCACCTACGAGCAGTACTTC. Its translation is CASRRTDTTYEQYF.

The V gene is TRBV5-1, the J gene TRBJ2-5; no reliable D call. Matching the DNA end better, TRBJ2-7 makes the J call doubtful. Per germline, CDR1 SGHRS and CDR2 YFSETQ. The CDR3 consists of 13 residues. The CDR3 sequence: CASSLRRWGEQYF. The CDR3 nucleotides are TGCGCCAGCAGCTTAAGGCGTTGGGGCGAGCAGTACTTC.

The chain carries TRBV19 and TRBJ1-1; 9 bases are shared with TRBD1. This CDR3 has 23 amino acids. J lost 3 bases, V lost 1 base, and 27 bases had no gene match. Germline V gene data show CDR1 as LNHDA and CDR2 as SQIVND (reference sequence). CDR3 protein: CASSIGRRAFDRQGVKLDTEAFF. The CDR3 nucleotides read TGTGCCAGTAGTATAGGCCGACGGGCATTCGACCGACAGGGGGTGAAGTTGGACACTGAAGCTTTCTTT.

The chain employs TRBV28 and TRBJ1-1; D remains ambiguous. The CDR3 has 11 residues. Germline lookup yields CDR1 MDHEN and CDR2 SYDVKM. V was clipped by 2 bases and J by 8 bases, with 6 bases between them. The CDR3 loop reads CASSLGREAFF. The CDR3 DNA is TGTGCCAGCAGTTTAGGGCGAGAAGCTTTCTTT.